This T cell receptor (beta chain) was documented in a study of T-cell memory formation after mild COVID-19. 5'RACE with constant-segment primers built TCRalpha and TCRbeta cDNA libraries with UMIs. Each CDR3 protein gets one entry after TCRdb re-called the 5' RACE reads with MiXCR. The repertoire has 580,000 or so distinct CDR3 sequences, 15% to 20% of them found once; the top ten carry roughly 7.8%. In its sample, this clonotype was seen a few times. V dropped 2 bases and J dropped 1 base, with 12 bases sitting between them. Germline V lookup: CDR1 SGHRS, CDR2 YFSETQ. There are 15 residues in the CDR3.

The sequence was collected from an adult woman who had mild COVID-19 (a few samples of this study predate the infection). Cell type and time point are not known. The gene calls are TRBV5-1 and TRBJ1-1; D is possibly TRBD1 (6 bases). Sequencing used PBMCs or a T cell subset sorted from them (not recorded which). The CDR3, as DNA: TGCGCCAGCAGCTTTGGGACAATTGCGAACACTGAAGCTTTCTTT. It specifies CASSFGTIANTEAFF.